This T cell receptor (beta chain) was identified in a study of T cells after yellow fever vaccination. Across the study: Libraries from low-cell-number fractions were prepared with the SMART-Seq v4 Ultra Low Input RNA kit. Study outcomes and limitations: The secondary response peaked faster, at day 5 versus 15, but was weaker. Clones from primary vaccination mostly reappeared after the booster (approximately 95% CD4, around 90% CD8).

Generation of TCR cDNA used 5'RACE template switching (which added a universal primer site and UMIs). One entry per CDR3 protein results from TCRdb running MiXCR on the 5' RACE reads. There are some 350,000 distinct CDR3 sequences in the sample; 8.5% to 9% occur only once, and roughly 17% lies in the top ten. For this clonotype: Its antigen is not known.

V was clipped by 1 base and J by 3 bases, with 19 bases between them. Germline V lookup: CDR1 LNHNV, CDR2 YYDKDF (reference sequence). This CDR3 region has 18 residues. The sample consisted of PBMCs, taken on the day of the first yellow fever vaccination. The chain employs TRBV15 and TRBJ1-5; the D gene is possibly TRBD1 (5 bases). This receptor was obtained from a young man who received the YFV17D yellow fever vaccine. The CDR3 DNA is TGTGCCACCAGCAGAGGGGAGGGGTCCCCGATAAACAATCAGCCCCAGCATTTT. Its protein is CATSRGEGSPINNQPQHF.